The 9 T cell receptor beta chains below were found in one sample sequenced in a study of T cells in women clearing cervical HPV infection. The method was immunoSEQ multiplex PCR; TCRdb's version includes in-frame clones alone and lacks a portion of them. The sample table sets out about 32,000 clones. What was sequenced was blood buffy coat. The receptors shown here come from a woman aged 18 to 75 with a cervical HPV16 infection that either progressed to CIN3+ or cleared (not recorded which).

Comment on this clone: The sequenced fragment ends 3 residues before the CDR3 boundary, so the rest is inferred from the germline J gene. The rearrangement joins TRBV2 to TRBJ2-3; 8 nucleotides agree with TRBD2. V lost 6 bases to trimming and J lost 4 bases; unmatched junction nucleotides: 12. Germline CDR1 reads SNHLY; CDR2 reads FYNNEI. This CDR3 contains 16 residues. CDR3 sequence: CASRAPSGGGSDTQYF. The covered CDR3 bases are TGTGCCAGCAGGGCCCCCAGCGGGGGAGGATCAGATACG.

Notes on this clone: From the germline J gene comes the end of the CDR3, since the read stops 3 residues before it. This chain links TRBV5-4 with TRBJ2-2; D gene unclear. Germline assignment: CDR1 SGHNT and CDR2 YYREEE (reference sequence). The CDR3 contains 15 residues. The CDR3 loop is CASSLTPTGNSPLFF. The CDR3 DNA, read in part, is TGTGCCAGCAGCCTAACCCCCACCGGTAATTCACCG.

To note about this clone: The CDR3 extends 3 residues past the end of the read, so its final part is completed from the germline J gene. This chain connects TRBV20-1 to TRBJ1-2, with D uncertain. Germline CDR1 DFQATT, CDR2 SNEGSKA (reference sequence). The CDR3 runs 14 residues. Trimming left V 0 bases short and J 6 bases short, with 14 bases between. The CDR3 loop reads CSARDGYRPNGYTF. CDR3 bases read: TGCAGTGCTAGAGATGGGTACAGACCGAATGGC.

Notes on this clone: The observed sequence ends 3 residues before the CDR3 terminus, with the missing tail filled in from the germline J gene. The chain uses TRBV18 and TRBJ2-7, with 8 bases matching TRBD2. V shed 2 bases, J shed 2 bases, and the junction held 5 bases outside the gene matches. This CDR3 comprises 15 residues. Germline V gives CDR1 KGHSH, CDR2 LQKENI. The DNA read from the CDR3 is TGTGCCAGCTCACCAACTAGCGGAACCCCCTACGAG. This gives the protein CASSPTSGTPYE. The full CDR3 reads CASSPTSGTPYEQYF.

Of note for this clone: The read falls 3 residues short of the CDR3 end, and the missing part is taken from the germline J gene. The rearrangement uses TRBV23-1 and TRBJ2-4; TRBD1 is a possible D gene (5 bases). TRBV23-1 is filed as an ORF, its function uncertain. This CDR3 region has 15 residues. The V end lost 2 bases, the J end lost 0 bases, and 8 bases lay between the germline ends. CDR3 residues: CASSQATGAKNIQYF. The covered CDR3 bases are TGCGCCAGCAGTCAAGCCACAGGAGCCAAAAACATT.

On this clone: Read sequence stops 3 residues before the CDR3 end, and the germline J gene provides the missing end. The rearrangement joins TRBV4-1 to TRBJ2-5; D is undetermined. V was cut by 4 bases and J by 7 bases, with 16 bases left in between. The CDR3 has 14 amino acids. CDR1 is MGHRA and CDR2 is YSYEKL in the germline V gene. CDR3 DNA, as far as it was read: TGCGCCAGCAGCCTAGGCCAGGCGCCAGGGACC. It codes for CASSLGQAPGT. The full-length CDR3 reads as CASSLGQAPGTQYF.

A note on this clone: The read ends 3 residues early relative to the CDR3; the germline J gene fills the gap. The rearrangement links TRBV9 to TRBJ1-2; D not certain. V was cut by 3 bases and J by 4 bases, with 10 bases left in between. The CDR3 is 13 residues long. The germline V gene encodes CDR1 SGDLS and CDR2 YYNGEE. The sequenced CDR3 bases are TGTGCCAGCAGCGATGAGGTTGGCTATGGC. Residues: CASSDEVGYG. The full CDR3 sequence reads CASSDEVGYGYTF.

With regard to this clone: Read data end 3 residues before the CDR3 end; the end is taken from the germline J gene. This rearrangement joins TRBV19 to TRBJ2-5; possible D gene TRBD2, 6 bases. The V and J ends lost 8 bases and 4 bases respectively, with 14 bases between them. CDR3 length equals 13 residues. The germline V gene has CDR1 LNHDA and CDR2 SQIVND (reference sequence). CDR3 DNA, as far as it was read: TGTGCCAGTTCCGCCGGGGGTCCAGAGACC. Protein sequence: CASSAGGPET. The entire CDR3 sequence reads CASSAGGPETQYF.

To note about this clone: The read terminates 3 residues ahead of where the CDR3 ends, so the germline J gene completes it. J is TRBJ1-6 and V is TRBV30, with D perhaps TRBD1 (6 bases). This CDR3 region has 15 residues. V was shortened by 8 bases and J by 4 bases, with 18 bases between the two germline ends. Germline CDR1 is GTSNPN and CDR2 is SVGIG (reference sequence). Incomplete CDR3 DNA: TGTGCCGCCGGGGACATAAATTTATATAATTCACCC. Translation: CAAGDINLYNSP. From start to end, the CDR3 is CAAGDINLYNSPLHF.